This T cell receptor beta chain was sequenced during a study of blood T cell repertoires in COVID-19 (dated by TCRdb to the early 2020s). In terms of the full investigation: Samples covering the acute and convalescent phases of COVID-19 were provided by collaborators in the United States, Italy and Spain. The prospective study material was composed of cDNA or gDNA derived from T cells, B-cell-depleted T cells, or PBMCs. The dataset comprised deeply sampled blood TCRbeta repertoires from subjects exposed to, actively infected with, or recovered from COVID-19. The repertoires were made available in a free public database intended to serve as a resource for research on the immune response to SARS-CoV-2. The samples were drawn from the first 160 participants of the ongoing ImmuneRACE study and from some 1,300 subjects provided by 6 global collaborators. Sample metadata almost always included a de-identified subject ID, COVID-19 status, age in years and sex. Where available, HLA class I and class II types were taken from metadata supplied by the sample provider and were not determined by assay-based typing. General study outcomes and caveats: Clinical and demographic metadata were provided uncurated, with the amount varying by source and participant.

V sheds 2 bases and J sheds 1 base, leaving 8 bases between their ends. From a lookup of the germline V gene, CDR1 and CDR2 are SNHLY and FYNNEI. The CDR3 runs 14 amino acids, cysteine and phenylalanine included. Only the CDR3 DNA stays, 42 bases, in frame from base 1. The collaborating institutions used their own protocols to collect whole blood in K2EDTA tubes. For TCRbeta analysis, collaborator samples were shipped as frozen whole blood, as isolated PBMCs, or as DNA extracted from either sample type. This clone was detected a few times. Its antigen is not yet known. No much larger clone is present one base from it, and per-base qualities are unavailable. The immunoSEQ Assay, a bias-controlled multiplex PCR, was used to amplify TCRbeta CDR3 regions from genomic DNA. Concerning the study's data processing: The number of nucleated cells in each sample was estimated from the amplification of reference gene primers within the assay. To quantify the absolute abundance of each unique TCRbeta CDR3 rearrangement, sequence reads were collapsed and filtered. Productive Simpson clonality was computed per sample as the square root of Simpson's diversity index over productive rearrangements. In TCRdb, the immuneACCESS table is reduced to in-frame sequences with V and J assigned. These tables do not hold every clone; where another copy was compared, an unresolved V gene accounts for under half, and the others remain unexplained. That table supplies the V and J calls and clone size; D and trimming were determined from the DNA. The sample profile shows 200,000 to 300,000 clones; 85% to 90% of them were found once. The ten top clones hold 3.7% of the sample.

The chain links TRBV2 with TRBJ1-2; the D segment could be TRBD1, given 6 matching bases. This TCR was sampled from a woman between 35 and 50 years old with acute or convalescent COVID-19. The source material was peripheral blood. DNA sequence: TGTGCCAGCAGTGAAAGACAGGATAACTATGGCTACACCTTC. Its amino acids are CASSERQDNYGYTF.